This T cell receptor beta chain was captured by sequencing in a study of blood T cell repertoires in COVID-19. CDR1 and CDR2 from the germline V gene are MNHEY and SVGAGI. V lost 0 bases, J lost 4 bases, and 6 bases lay in between. CDR3 length: 13 amino acids. Only in-frame clones appear in the TCRdb table, and some are missing; sequencing was by immunoSEQ multiplex PCR. The sample consists of 450,000 or so clones, roughly 87% of them appearing once. The receptor was isolated from a man aged 18-30 years with COVID-19, enrolled during active disease. V is TRBV6-5 and J is TRBJ1-2; D is unclear. The specimen sequenced was peripheral blood. The CDR3 region is CASSYSRFYGYTF. The CDR3 nucleotides read TGTGCCAGCAGTTACTCGCGATTCTATGGCTACACCTTC.